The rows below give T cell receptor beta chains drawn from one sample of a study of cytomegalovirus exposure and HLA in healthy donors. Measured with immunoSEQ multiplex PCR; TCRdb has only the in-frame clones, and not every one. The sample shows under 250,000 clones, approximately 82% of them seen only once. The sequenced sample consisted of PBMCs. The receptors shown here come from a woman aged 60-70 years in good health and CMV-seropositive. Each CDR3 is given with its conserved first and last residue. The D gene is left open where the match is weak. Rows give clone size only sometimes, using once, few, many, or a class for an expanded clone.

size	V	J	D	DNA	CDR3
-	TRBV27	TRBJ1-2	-	TGTGCCAGCAGTTTTCCGGGGTTCTATGGCTACACCTTC	CASSFPGFYGYTF
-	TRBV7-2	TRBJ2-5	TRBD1	TGTGCCAGCAGCTACAGACAGGGAACCCAGTACTTC	CASSYRQGTQYF
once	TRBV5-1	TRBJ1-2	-	TGCGCCAGCAGCTTCGGGGGACTCGGCTATGGCTACACCTTC	CASSFGGLGYGYTF
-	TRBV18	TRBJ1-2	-	TGTGCCAGCTCACCACCGCAGCAGCTAGATAACTATGGCTACACCTTC	CASSPPQQLDNYGYTF
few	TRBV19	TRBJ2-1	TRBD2	TGTGCCAGTAGTATTGGCGGGAGGACCTACAATGAGCAGTTCTTC	CASSIGGRTYNEQFF
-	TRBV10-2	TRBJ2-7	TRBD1	TGCGCCAGCTCTCACCGGGACAGGTCCTACGAGCAGTACTTC	CASSHRDRSYEQYF
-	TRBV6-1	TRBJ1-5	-	TGTGCCAGTCTTAAGGGGGGGGGAGGCAATCAGCCCCAGCATTTT	CASLKGGGGNQPQHF
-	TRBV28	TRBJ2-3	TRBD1	TGTGCCAGCAATTCGGGACAGTCCTTCACAGATACGCAGTATTTT	CASNSGQSFTDTQYF
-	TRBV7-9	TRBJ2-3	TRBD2	TGTGCCAGCAGCCCAGCTCGAGCGGGAGGTCGCACAGATACGCAGTATTTT	CASSPARAGGRTDTQYF
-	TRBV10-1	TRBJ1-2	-	TGCGCCAGCAGTGAGTCGCGATATTATGGCTACACCTTC	CASSESRYYGYTF
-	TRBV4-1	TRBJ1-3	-	TGCGCCAGCAGCCAGTGGGACATGCGGCTGGGAAACACCATATATTTT	CASSQWDMRLGNTIYF
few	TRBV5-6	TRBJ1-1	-	TGTGCCAGCAGCTTGGAGGCGGACACTGAAGCTTTCTTT	CASSLEADTEAFF
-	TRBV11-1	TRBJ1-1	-	TGTGCCAGCAGCTTACACCTAAACACTGAAGCTTTCTTT	CASSLHLNTEAFF
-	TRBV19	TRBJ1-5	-	TGTGCCAGTAGTACCCAAGACAATAGCAATCAGCCCCAGCATTTT	CASSTQDNSNQPQHF
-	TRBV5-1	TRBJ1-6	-	TGCGCCAGCAGCCGTCGGTGGGCCCGCAATTCACCCCTCCACTTT	CASSRRWARNSPLHF
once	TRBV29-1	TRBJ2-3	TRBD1	TGCAGCGTCCTGTGGGACAGCACCCCAGATACGCAGTATTTT	CSVLWDSTPDTQYF
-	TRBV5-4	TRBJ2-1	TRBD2	TGTGCCAGCTCGACTAGCGAGTCCTACAATGAGCAGTTCTTC	CASSTSESYNEQFF
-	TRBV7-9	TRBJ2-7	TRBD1	TGTGCCAGCAGCTGGACAGGGGACGACTACGAGCAGTACTTC	CASSWTGDDYEQYF
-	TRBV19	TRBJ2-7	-	TGTGCCAGTAGTCAGCGAATGGGCGAGCAGTACTTC	CASSQRMGEQYF
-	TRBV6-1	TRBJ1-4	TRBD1	TGTGCCAGCAGTGATGGGGACAGGGAAAAACTGTTTTTT	CASSDGDREKLFF
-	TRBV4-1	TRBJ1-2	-	TGCGCCAGCAGCCAAGATCAGGGATTGTACTACACCTTC	CASSQDQGLYYTF
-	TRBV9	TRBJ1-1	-	TGTGCCAGCAGCCTCCCTCGGACTGAAGCTTTCTTT	CASSLPRTEAFF
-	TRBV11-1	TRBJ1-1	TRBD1	TGTGCCAGCAGCAAAAGACAGGGGTGGAACACTGAAGCTTTCTTT	CASSKRQGWNTEAFF
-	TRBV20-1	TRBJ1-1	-	TGCAGTGGGTCAGAGCTAGCTGAAGCTTTCTTT	CSGSELAEAFF
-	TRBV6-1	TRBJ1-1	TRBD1	TGTGCCAGCACGTTCGGAGGACAGGACACTGAAGCTTTCTTT	CASTFGGQDTEAFF
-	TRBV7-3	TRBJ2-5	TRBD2	TGTGCCAGCAGCCCCGGGGGACAGACTAGCGGGACCCAAGAGACCCAGTACTTC	CASSPGGQTSGTQETQYF
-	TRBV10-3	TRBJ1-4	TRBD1	TGTGCCATCAGTGCAGGGGGCAGAGAAAAACTGTTTTTT	CAISAGGREKLFF
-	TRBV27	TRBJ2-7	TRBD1	TGTGCCAGCACCCCGGCGGGGACAGGGGGTTGGGAGCAGTACTTC	CASTPAGTGGWEQYF
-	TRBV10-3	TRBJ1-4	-	TGTGCCATCAGTGGAGGGGGAGGGGAAAAACTGTTTTTT	CAISGGGGEKLFF
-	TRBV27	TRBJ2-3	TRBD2	TGTGCCAGCACCCCTGGCGAGCGGGAGGGCCAGTCAAATACGCAGTATTTT	CASTPGEREGQSNTQYF
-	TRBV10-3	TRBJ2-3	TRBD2	TGTGCCACCCGCCTGGGACTAGCAGAAAACACAGATACGCAGTATTTT	CATRLGLAENTDTQYF
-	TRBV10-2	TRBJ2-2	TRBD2	TGCGCCAGCCTTCTCCGACTAGCGGGAGCCGTAAACACCGGGGAGCTGTTTTTT	CASLLRLAGAVNTGELFF
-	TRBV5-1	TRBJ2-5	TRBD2	TGCGCCAGCAGCTTGTGGCTAGCGGGAGGGAAGGGTGAGACCCAGTACTTC	CASSLWLAGGKGETQYF
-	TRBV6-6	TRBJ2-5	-	TGTGCCAGCTCAACCCAGCGTGAGCAGTACTTC	CASSTQREQYF
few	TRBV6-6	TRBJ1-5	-	TGTGCCAGCAGTGCTTCCGAACTTAGCAATCAGCCCCAGCATTTT	CASSASELSNQPQHF
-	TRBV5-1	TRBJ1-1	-	TGCGCCAGCAGTACAGTGCGGGGGGGTCGTTTTGAAGCTTTCTTT	CASSTVRGGRFEAFF
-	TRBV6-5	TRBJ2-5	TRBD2	TGTGCCAGCAGTCGCGCGGGGGGGGAAGAGACCCAGTACTTC	CASSRAGGEETQYF